Included here is one T cell receptor beta chain sequence, with context. The antigen remains undetermined. Germline CDR1 is SGHDN and CDR2 is FVKESK. This CDR3 has 14 residues. Trimming removed 6 bases from V and 2 bases from J; junction bases left unmatched: 6. These data belong to a study of cytomegalovirus exposure and HLA in healthy donors. Study-level background: Approximately 85 million unique TCRs from HLA-typed donors were held in an early data release. Whole-study results and caveats: In a later analysis, V- and J-gene trimming of beta chains associated with a DCLRE1C missense variant, replicated independently. Segments of the TCR beta V type were, in most cases, productive about 87% or about 30% of the time in an earlier analysis. Common viral pathogens seemed to be connected with several of the most significant clusters, according to a later analysis.

60 Vbeta and 13 Jbeta primers were used in PCR. Sequencing was performed with immunoSEQ multiplex PCR; in TCRdb, only in-frame clones are kept and a portion is missing. The table lists more than 55,000 clones, 65% to 90% of them singletons. The chain uses TRBV14 and TRBJ1-1; 7 nucleotides match TRBD1. Sequenced input: PBMCs. The source is a human donor in good health. CDR3 DNA sequence: TGTGCCAGCAGTCGTAACAGGGGAAACACTGAAGCTTTCTTT. Translated: CASSRNRGNTEAFF.